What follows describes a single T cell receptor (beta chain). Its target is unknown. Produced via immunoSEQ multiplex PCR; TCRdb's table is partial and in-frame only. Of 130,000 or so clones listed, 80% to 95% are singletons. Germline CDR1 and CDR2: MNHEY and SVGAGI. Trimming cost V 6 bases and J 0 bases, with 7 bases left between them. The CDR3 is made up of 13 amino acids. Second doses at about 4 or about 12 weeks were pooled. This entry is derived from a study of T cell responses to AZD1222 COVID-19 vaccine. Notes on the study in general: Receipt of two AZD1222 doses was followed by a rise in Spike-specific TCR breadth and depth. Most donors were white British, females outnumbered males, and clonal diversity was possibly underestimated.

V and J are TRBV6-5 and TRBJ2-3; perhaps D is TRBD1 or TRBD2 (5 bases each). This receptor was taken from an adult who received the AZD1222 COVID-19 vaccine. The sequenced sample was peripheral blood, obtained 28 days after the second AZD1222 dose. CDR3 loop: CASRGVSTDTQYF. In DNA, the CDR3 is TGTGCCAGCAGGGGGGTCAGCACAGATACGCAGTATTTT.